The 10 T cell receptor beta chains below come from one sample, sequenced in a study of cytomegalovirus exposure and HLA in healthy donors. 13 Jbeta primers and 60 Vbeta primers were used for the PCR. Sequencing used immunoSEQ multiplex PCR; TCRdb keeps in-frame clones, though not all of them. The profile shows around 280,000 clones, roughly 90% of them singletons. Material: PBMCs. These receptors were taken from a young woman in good health and CMV-seronegative.

The chain carries TRBV11-3 and TRBJ1-1; TRBD1 aligns across 8 bases. CDR1 and CDR2 (germline): SGHNT, YENEEA. CDR3 length: 13 residues. V was clipped by 5 bases and J by 5 bases; unmatched bases: 4. The CDR3 DNA reads TGTGCCAGCAGCCTAACAGGGGGGACTGAAGCTTTCTTT. It codes for CASSLTGGTEAFF.

The chain couples TRBV6-6 to TRBJ1-3; D ambiguous. Deletions cut 7 bases from V and 0 bases from J, with 7 bases between. From germline, CDR1 is MNHNY and CDR2 SVGAGI (reference sequence). This CDR3 region has 13 residues. As DNA, the CDR3 is TGTGCCAGCAAGACTTTCTCTGGAAACACCATATATTTT. Amino acid sequence: CASKTFSGNTIYF.

CDR3 sequence reads: CASSPTGFNYGYTF. As DNA, the CDR3 is TGTGCCAGCAGCCCTACAGGTTTCAACTATGGCTACACCTTC. The chain links TRBV11-2 to TRBJ1-2, with D possibly TRBD1 on 5 matching bases. V lost 5 bases and J lost 2, with 12 bases in between. The germline gives CDR1 SGHAT, CDR2 FQNNGV. The CDR3 loop spans 14 amino acids.

The V and J genes are TRBV7-2 and TRBJ2-7; TRBD1 is a possible D gene (6 bases). V was clipped by 5 bases and J by 2 bases, with 19 bases between them. Germline CDR1 is SGHTA and CDR2 is FQGNSA. There are 16 residues in the CDR3. CDR3 DNA sequence: TGTGCCAGCAGCCCACACGGGACATTGGGGGCCTACGAGCAGTACTTC. Amino acids: CASSPHGTLGAYEQYF.

A single count supports this clone. This rearrangement joins TRBV10-3 to TRBJ2-7, with 9 positions matching TRBD2. The length of the CDR3 is 14 residues. With V trimmed by 4 bases and J by 4 bases, 5 bases remained unmatched. Germline assignment: CDR1 ENHRY and CDR2 SYGVKD. As DNA, the CDR3 is TGTGCCATCAGTGGGGGGACTAGCTTTTACGAGCAGTACTTC. Protein product: CAISGGTSFYEQYF.

This chain joins TRBV5-1 and TRBJ2-1; D unresolved. CDR1 is SGHRS, CDR2 YFSETQ, per germline. V was shortened by 4 bases and J by 6 bases, with 11 bases between the two germline ends. The length of the CDR3 is 13 residues. CDR3: CASSLLISNEQFF. The CDR3 nucleotides read TGCGCCAGCAGCCTCCTGATCAGCAATGAGCAGTTCTTC. The whole variable domain, remainder taken from reference TRBV5-1 and TRBJ2-1, is KAGVTQTPRYLIKTRGQQVTLSCSPISGHRSVSWYQQTPGQGLQFLFEYFSETQRNKGNFPGRFSGRQFSNSRSEMNVSTLELGDSALYLCASSLLISNEQFFGPGTRLTVL.

V and J are TRBV7-2 and TRBJ2-1, with unresolved D. CDR3 length: 14 amino acids. V was trimmed by 6 bases and J by 5 bases, leaving 14 bases between them. Germline CDR1 is SGHTA and CDR2 is FQGNSA. DNA of the CDR3: TGTGCCAGCAGAAATAAGATAACACACAATGAGCAGTTCTTC. It specifies CASRNKITHNEQFF.

The V and J genes are TRBV5-1 and TRBJ2-7, with 10 bases lining up with TRBD2. The CDR3 is 14 amino acids. V dropped 5 bases and J dropped 4; count of bases not matched to a gene: 6. Germline loops: CDR1 SGHRS, CDR2 YFSETQ. For the CDR3, the DNA is TGCGCCAGCAGTCAAAGCGGGGGGGCGTACGAGCAGTACTTC. Its translation: CASSQSGGAYEQYF.

The chain is built from TRBV27 and TRBJ1-5; 9 nucleotides align to TRBD1. The CDR3 is 14 amino acids. J was trimmed by 6 bases and V by 3 bases; bases with no gene match: 3. Germline V gene lookup returns CDR1 MNHEY and CDR2 SMNVEV (reference sequence). CDR3 protein: CASSFDRGFQPQHF. CDR3 bases: TGTGCCAGCAGTTTTGACAGGGGGTTTCAGCCCCAGCATTTT.

V gene TRBV6-5 combines with J gene TRBJ1-5; D ambiguous. This CDR3 contains 15 residues. The germline V gene encodes CDR1 MNHEY and CDR2 SVGAGI. The V end lost 6 bases, the J end lost 2 bases, and 14 bases lay between the germline ends. In DNA, the CDR3 is TGTGCCAGCAGCCTACACAGTTTGGGCAATCAGCCCCAGCATTTT. Protein sequence: CASSLHSLGNQPQHF.